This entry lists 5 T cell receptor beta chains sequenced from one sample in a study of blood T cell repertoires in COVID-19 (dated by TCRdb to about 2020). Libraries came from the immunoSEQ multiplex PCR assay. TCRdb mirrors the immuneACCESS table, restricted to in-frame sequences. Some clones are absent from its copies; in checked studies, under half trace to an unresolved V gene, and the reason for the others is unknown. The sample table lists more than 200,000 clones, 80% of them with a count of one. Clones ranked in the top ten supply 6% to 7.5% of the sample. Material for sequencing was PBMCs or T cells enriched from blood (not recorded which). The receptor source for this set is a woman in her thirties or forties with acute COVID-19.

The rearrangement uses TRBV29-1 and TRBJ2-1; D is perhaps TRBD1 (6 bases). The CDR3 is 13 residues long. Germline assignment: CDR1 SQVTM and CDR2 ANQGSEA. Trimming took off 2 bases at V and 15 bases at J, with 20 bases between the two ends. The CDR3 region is CSVEPEGSRRGFF. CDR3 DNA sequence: TGCAGCGTTGAACCGGAAGGGAGCCGCAGGGGGTTCTTC.

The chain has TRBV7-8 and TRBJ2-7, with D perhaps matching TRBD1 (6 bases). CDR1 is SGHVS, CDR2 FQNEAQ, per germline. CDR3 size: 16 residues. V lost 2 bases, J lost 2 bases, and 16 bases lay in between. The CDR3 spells CASSLRSMGQPYEQYF. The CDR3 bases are TGTGCCAGCAGCTTAAGGAGTATGGGACAACCCTACGAGCAGTACTTC.

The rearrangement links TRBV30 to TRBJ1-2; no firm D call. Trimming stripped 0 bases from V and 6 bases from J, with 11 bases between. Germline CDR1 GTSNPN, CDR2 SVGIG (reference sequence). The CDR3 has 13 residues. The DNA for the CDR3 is TGTGCCTGGAGTGTAGATGGAGGCGATGGCTACACCTTC. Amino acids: CAWSVDGGDGYTF.

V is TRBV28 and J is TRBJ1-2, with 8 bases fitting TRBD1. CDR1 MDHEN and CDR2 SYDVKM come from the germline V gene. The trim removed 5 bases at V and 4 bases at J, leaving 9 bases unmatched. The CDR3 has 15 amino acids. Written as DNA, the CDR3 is TGTGCCAGCAGTGGGCCAGGGGGCGGGAGCTATGGCTACACCTTC. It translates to CASSGPGGGSYGYTF.

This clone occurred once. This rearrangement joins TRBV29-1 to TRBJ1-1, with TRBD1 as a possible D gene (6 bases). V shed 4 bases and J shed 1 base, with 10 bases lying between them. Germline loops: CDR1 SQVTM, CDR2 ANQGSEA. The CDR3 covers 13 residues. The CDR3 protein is CSVGSRGNTEAFF. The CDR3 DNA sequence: TGCAGCGTTGGGAGCAGGGGGAACACTGAAGCTTTCTTT.